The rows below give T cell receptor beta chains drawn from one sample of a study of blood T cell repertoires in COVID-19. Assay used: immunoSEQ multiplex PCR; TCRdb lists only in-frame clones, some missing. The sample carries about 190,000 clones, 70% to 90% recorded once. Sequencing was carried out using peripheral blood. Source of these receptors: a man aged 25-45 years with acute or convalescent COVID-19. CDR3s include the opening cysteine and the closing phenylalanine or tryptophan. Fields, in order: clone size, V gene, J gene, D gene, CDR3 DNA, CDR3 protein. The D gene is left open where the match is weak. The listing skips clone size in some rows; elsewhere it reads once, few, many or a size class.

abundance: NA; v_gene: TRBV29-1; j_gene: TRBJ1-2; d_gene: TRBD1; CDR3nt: TGCAGCGTTGAAAACCACAGGGGGGCTAACTATGGCTACACCTTC; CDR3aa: CSVENHRGANYGYTF
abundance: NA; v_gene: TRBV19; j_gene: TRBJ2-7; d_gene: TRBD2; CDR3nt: TGTGCCAGTAGGAGGACTAGCGGGAGTTACGAGCAGTACTTC; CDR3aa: CASRRTSGSYEQYF
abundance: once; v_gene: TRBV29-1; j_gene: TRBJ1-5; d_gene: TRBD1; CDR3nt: TGCAGCGTCCGAAACGCAGGGGGCGATCAGCCCCAGCATTTT; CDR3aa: CSVRNAGGDQPQHF
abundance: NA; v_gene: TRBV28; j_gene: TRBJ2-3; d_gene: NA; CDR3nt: TGTGCCAGCGGTGGAGGGTTCACAGATACGCAGTATTTT; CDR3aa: CASGGGFTDTQYF
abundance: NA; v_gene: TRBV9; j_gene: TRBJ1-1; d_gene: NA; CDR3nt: TGTGCCAGCAGCGTAGTGGGCAGTAACACTGAAGCTTTCTTT; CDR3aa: CASSVVGSNTEAFF
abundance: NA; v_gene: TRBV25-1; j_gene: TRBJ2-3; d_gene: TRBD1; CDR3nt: TGTGCCAGCAGCACAGGGGGCGGGTTGGATACGCAGTATTTT; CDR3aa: CASSTGGGLDTQYF
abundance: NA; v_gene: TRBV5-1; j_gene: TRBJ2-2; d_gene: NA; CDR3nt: TGCGCCAGCAGCGCGGGCCCCCGAATAGCGAACACCGGGGAGCTGTTTTTT; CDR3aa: CASSAGPRIANTGELFF
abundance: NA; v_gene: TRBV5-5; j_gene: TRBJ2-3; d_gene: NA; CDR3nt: TGTGCCAGCACCCGGAGCTACACAGATACGCAGTATTTT; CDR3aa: CASTRSYTDTQYF
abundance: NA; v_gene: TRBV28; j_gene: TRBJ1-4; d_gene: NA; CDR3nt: TGTGCCATCCGTGTTGCAACTAATGAAAAACTGTTTTTT; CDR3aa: CAIRVATNEKLFF
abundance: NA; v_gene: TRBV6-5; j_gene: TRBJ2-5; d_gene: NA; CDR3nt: TGTGCCCATCGGACTGAGACCCAGTACTTC; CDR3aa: CAHRTETQYF
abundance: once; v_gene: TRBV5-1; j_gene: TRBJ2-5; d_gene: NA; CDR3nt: TGCGCCAGCAGCTTGAACATGAGGGTCGGAGAGACCCAGTACTTC; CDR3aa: CASSLNMRVGETQYF
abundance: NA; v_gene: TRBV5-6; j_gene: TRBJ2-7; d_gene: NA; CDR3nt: TGTGCCAGCAGCTTGGTGCTCGGGGAATCCTACGAGCAGTACTTC; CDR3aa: CASSLVLGESYEQYF
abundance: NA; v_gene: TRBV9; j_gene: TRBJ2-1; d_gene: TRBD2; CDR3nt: TGTGCCAGCAGTCCGAGCGGGGGCGGCTACAATGAGCAGTTCTTC; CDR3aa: CASSPSGGGYNEQFF
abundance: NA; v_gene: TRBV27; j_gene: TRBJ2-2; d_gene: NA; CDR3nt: TGTGCCAGCAGTCTTCACACCGGGGAGCTGTTTTTT; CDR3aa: CASSLHTGELFF
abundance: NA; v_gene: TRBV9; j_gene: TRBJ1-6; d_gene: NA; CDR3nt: TGTGCCAGCAGCCCCAGTGGGGGGAGGGCCTCACCCCTCCACTTT; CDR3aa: CASSPSGGRASPLHF
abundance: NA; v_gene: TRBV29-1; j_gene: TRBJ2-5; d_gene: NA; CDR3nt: TGCAGCGTTGACAGGGGTTCTGAGACCCAGTACTTC; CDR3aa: CSVDRGSETQYF
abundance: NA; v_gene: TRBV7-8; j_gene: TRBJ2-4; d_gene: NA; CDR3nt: TGTGCCAGCAGCGCGGTCGCAGCGAGAAACATTCAGTACTTC; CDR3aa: CASSAVAARNIQYF
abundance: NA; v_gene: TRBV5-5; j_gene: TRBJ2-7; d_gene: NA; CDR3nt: TGTGCCAGCAGCTCGAGACTACTTACCCGATACACCCCCCGCGAGCAGTACTTC; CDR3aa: CASSSRLLTRYTPREQYF
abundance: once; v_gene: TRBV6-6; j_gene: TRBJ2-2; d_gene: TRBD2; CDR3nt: TGTGCCAGCAGACTTCCTAGCGGGGGGGCCGGGGAGCTGTTTTTT; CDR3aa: CASRLPSGGAGELFF
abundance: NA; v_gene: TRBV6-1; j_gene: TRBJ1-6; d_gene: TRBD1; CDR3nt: TGTGCCAGCAGTGAAGTGAACCCGGGACAGGACGATTACCTTAATTCACCCCTCCACTTT; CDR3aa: CASSEVNPGQDDYLNSPLHF
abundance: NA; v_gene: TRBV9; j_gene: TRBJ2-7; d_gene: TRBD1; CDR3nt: TGTGCCAGCAGCGCCAGGGGGCAGTCCTCCTACGAGCAGTACTTC; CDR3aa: CASSARGQSSYEQYF
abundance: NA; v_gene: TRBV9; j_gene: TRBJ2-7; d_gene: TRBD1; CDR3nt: TGTGCCAGCAGCTCTCTCGTGGTTTTACTTGGGACAGGGGTGGGCGAGCAGTACTTC; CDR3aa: CASSSLVVLLGTGVGEQYF
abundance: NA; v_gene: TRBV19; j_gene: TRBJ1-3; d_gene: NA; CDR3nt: TGTGCCAGTAGTTATGAGGTTACCCTCACTGGAAACACCATATATTTT; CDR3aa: CASSYEVTLTGNTIYF
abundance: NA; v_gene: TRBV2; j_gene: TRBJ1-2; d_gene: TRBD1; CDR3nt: TGTGCCAGCAGTGAGGACAGGGGCGCATATGGCTACACCTTC; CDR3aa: CASSEDRGAYGYTF
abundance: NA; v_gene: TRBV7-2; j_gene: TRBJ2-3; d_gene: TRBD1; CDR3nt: TGTGCCAGCAGCTTAATGGGGACAGGACTCACAGATACGCAGTATTTT; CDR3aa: CASSLMGTGLTDTQYF
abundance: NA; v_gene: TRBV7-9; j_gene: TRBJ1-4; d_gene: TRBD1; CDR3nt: TGTGCCAGCAGCTCGACCTGGGACAGGGGCCGGAAGCGGGAAAAACTGTTTTTT; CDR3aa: CASSSTWDRGRKREKLFF
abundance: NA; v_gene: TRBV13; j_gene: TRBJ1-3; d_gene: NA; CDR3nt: TGTGCCAGCAGCTTAGGTGCAGGGGCTGGAAACACCATATATTTT; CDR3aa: CASSLGAGAGNTIYF
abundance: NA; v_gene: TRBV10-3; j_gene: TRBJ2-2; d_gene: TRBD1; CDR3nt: TGTGCCATCAGTGGTTGGACAGGGAACACCGGGGAGCTGTTTTTT; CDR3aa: CAISGWTGNTGELFF
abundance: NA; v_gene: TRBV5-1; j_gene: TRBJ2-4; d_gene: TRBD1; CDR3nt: TGCGCCAGAATAGGGACAGTCGACCAAAACATTCAGTACTTC; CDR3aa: CARIGTVDQNIQYF
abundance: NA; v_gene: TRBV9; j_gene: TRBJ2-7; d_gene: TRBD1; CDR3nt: TGTGCCAGCAGCGGAGACAGGGGGTCCTACGAGCAGTACTTC; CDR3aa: CASSGDRGSYEQYF
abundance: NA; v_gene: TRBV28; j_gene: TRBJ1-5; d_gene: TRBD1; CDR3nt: TGTGCCAGCAGTGTAGACAGGGCCCAGCATTTT; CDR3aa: CASSVDRAQHF
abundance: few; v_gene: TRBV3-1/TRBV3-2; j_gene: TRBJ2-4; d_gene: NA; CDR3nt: TGTGCCAGCAGCCAACGGGGTAACATTCAGTACTTC; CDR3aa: CASSQRGNIQYF
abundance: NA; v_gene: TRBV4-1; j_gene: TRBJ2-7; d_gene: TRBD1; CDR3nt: TGCGCCAGCAGCCAAGGCCTCGGACAGGGTGTATCCTACGAGCAGTACTTC; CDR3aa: CASSQGLGQGVSYEQYF
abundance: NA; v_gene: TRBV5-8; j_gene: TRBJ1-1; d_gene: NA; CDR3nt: TGTGCCAGCAGCCCGAGGGGGTTGGGCACTGAAGCTTTCTTT; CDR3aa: CASSPRGLGTEAFF
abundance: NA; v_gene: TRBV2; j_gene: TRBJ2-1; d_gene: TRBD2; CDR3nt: TGTGCCAGGGCGGGACTAGCGGCAAATGAGCAGTTCTTC; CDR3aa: CARAGLAANEQFF
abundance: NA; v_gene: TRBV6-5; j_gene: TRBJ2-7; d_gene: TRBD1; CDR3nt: TGTGCCACCTCGGGACAGGGGGTTTACGAGCAGTACTTC; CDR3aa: CATSGQGVYEQYF
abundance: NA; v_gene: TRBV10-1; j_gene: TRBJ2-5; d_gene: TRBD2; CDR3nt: TGCGCCAGCAGTGAGTCCGGACTAGCGGGGGTTCAAGAGACCCAGTACTTC; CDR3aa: CASSESGLAGVQETQYF
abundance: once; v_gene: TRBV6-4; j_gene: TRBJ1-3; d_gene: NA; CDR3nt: TGTGCCACCTTGGGCGTGGACTCTGGAAACACCATATATTTT; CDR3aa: CATLGVDSGNTIYF
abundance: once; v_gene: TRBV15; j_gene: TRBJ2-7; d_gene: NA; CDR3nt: TGTGCCACCAGCATCCACAGCAGCTACGAGCAGTACTTC; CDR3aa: CATSIHSSYEQYF
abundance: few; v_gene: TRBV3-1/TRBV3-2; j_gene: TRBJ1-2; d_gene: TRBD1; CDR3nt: TGTGCCAGCAGCGACAGGGGGCTCTATGGCTACACCTTC; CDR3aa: CASSDRGLYGYTF
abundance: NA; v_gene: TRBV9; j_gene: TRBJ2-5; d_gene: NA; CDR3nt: TGTGCCAGCAGTCTACAGGGCGGTGAGACCCAGTACTTC; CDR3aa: CASSLQGGETQYF
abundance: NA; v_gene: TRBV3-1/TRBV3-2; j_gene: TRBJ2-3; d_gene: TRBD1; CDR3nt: TGTGCCAGCAGCAGGGACAGGCGCACAGATACGCAGTATTTT; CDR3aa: CASSRDRRTDTQYF